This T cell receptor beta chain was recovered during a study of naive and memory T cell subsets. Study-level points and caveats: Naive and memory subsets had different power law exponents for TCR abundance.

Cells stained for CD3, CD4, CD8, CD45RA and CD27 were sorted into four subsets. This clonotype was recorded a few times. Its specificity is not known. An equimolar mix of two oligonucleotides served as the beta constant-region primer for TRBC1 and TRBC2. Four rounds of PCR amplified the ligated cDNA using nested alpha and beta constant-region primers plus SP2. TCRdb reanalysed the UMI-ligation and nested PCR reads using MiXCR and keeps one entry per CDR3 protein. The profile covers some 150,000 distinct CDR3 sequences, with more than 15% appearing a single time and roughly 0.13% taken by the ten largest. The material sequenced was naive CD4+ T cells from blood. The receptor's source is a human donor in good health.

CDR3 in DNA: TGCAGCGTCCTACGACAGGACCTCGTACTGTTTTTT. This sequence encodes CSVLRQDLVLFF. The genes are TRBV29-1 and TRBJ1-4, with D perhaps TRBD1 (6 bases). V lost 6 bases and J lost 13, with 18 bases in between. The CDR3 is 12 amino acids. Germline V gene data show CDR1 as SQVTM and CDR2 as ANQGSEA.